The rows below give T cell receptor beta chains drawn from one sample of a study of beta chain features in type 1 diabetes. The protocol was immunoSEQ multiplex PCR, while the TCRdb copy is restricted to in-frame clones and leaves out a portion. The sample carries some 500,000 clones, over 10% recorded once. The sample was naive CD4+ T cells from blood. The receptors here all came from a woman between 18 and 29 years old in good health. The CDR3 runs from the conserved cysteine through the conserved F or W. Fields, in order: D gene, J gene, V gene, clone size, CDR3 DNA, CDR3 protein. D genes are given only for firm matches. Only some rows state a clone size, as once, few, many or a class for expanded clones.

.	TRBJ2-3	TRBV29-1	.	TGCAGCGTTGAAGACGAGGGTTACGCGCAGTATTTT	CSVEDEGYAQYF
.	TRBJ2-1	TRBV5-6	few	TGTGCCAGCATCCAAAAGGCGGTAAGGGGCTACAATGAGCAGTTCTTC	CASIQKAVRGYNEQFF
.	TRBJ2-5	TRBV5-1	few	TGCGCCAGCAGCTTGCAGTCTCGGTGGGGCAGGGTAGAGACCCAGTACTTC	CASSLQSRWGRVETQYF
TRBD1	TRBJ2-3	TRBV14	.	TGTGCCAGCAAAAAGGGGGACAGGGTCCCACCAGATACGCAGTATTTT	CASKKGDRVPPDTQYF
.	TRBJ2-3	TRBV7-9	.	TGTGCCAGCAGCTTAGTCGGAGGGACAGATACGCAGTATTTT	CASSLVGGTDTQYF
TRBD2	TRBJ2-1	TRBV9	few	TGTGCCAGCAGCGCACGAGGACTAGCGGGAGGGAGGGATGAGCAGTTCTTC	CASSARGLAGGRDEQFF
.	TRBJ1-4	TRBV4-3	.	TGCGCCAGCAGCCAAGGAACTGGACCTAATGAAAAACTGTTTTTT	CASSQGTGPNEKLFF
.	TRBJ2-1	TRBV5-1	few	TGCGCCAGCAGCTTGTTTGAAAGCTCCTACAATGAGCAGTTCTTC	CASSLFESSYNEQFF
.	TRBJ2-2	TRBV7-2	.	TGTGCCAGCAGCATCACAAACACCGGGGAGCTGTTTTTT	CASSITNTGELFF
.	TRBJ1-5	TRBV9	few	TGTGCCAGCTCAGGGGACCCACGGCATAGCAATCAGCCCCAGCATTTT	CASSGDPRHSNQPQHF
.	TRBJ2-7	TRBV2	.	TGTGCCAGCAGTGTTTTACCCCAGGGCTTAGCCGAGCAGTACTTC	CASSVLPQGLAEQYF
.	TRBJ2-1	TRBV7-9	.	TGTGCCAGCAGCTTAGACCTGCAGGTTTATGAGCAGTTCTTC	CASSLDLQVYEQFF
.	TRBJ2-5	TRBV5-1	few	TGCGCCAGCAGCCCGTGGGACGCAGAGACCCAGTACTTC	CASSPWDAETQYF
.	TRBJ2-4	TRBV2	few	TGTGCCAGCGTCCCAGCCGCAGGGAGGAGGACCAAAAACATTCAGTACTTC	CASVPAAGRRTKNIQYF
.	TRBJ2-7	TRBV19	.	TGTGCCAGTAGTATCTTGGGCGCCGACGAGCAGTACTTC	CASSILGADEQYF
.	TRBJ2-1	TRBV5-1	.	TGCGCCAGCAGCTTGGGGGACTCTCCCTACAATGAGCAGTTCTTC	CASSLGDSPYNEQFF
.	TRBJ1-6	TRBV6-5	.	TGTGCCAGCAGCTGGGGACGGAATTCACCCCTCCACTTT	CASSWGRNSPLHF
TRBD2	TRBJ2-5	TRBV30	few	TGTGCCTGGAGTGGAGCGGGAGGGCCAATACAAGAGACCCAGTACTTC	CAWSGAGGPIQETQYF
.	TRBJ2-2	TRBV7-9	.	TGTGCCAGCAGCTTAAAGGGCGCAGGGCCCGGGGAGCTGTTTTTT	CASSLKGAGPGELFF
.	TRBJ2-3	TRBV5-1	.	TGCGCCAGCAGCGATAAGAACCCAGGGGATACGCAGTATTTT	CASSDKNPGDTQYF
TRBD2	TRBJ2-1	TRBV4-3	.	TGCGCCAGCAGCCAAGATCTAGCGGGGCTATACAATGAGCAGTTCTTC	CASSQDLAGLYNEQFF
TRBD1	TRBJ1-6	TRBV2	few	TGTGCCAGCAGTGAAGACAGGGGAAAGAATTCACCCCTCCACTTT	CASSEDRGKNSPLHF
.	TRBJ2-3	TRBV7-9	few	TGTGCCAGCAGCTTAGGGGTCGCTACAGATACGCAGTATTTT	CASSLGVATDTQYF
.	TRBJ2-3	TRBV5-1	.	TGCGCCAGCAGCTTGTGGATGGGAGATACGCAGTATTTT	CASSLWMGDTQYF
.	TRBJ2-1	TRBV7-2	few	TGTGCCAGCACCCAACGGGGATTATTCAATGAGCAGTTCTTC	CASTQRGLFNEQFF
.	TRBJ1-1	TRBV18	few	TGTGCCAGCTCACCACAGGGGGGGACTGAAGCTTTCTTT	CASSPQGGTEAFF
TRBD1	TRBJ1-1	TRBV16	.	TGTGCCAGCAGCCAATCGCTCACAGGGGCAGCAGAAGCTTTCTTT	CASSQSLTGAAEAFF
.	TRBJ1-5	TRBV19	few	TGTGCCAGTAGTATCAGGTACGGAAGCAATCAGCCCCAGCATTTT	CASSIRYGSNQPQHF
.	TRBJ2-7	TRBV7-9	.	TGTGCCAGCAGCTTAGCGGGGAAAACCTCCGGCGAGCAGTACTTC	CASSLAGKTSGEQYF
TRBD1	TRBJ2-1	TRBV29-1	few	TGCAGCGTTGAGCGGGGTCGACAGGGGATGAGCTCCTACAATGAGCAGTTCTTC	CSVERGRQGMSSYNEQFF
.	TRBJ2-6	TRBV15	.	TGTGCCACCAGGGCGGGGGCGGGAAGCTCTGGGGCCAACGTCCTGACTTTC	CATRAGAGSSGANVLTF
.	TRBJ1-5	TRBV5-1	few	TGCGCCAGCAGCTTGGACGGAAATCAGCCCCAGCATTTT	CASSLDGNQPQHF
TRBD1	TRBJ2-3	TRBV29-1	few	TGCAGCGTTCTACGACAGGGTCTCGTGGATACGCAGTATTTT	CSVLRQGLVDTQYF
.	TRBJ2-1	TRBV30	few	TGTGCCTGGAGCGCCGGCGGTGAGCAGTTCTTC	CAWSAGGEQFF
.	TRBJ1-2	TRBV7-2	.	TGTGCCAGCAGCTCTCACGGCACGACAGCAGGCTACACCTTC	CASSSHGTTAGYTF
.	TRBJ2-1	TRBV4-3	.	TGCGCCAGCAGCCAAGGATCGACCGATGAGCAGTTCTTC	CASSQGSTDEQFF
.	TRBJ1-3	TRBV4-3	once	TGCGCCAGCAGCCAACAGTCCCAGCCTGGAAACACCATATATTTT	CASSQQSQPGNTIYF
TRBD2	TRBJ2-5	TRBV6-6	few	TGTGCCAGCTCGTCGGGGCTAGCGGGGCAAGAGACCCAGTACTTC	CASSSGLAGQETQYF
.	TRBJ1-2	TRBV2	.	TGTGCCAGCAGTGATCGAGGGTTAGCTAACTATGGCTACACCTTC	CASSDRGLANYGYTF
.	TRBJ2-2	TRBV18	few	TGTGCCAGCTCACACGACCAGATAACCTCCCGGGAGCTGTTTTTT	CASSHDQITSRELFF
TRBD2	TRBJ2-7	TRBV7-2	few	TGTGCCAGCAGCTACAGGACTAGCGCCTCCTACGAGCAGTACTTC	CASSYRTSASYEQYF
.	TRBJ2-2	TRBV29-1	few	TGCAGCGTTGCGACAGGAGAGAACACCGGGGAGCTGTTTTTT	CSVATGENTGELFF
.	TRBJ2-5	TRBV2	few	TGTGCCAGCAGCCAAGGAAACCAAGAGACCCAGTACTTC	CASSQGNQETQYF
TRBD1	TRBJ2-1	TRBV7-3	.	TGTGCCAGCAGCTTGGGACAGAACAATGAGCAGTTCTTC	CASSLGQNNEQFF
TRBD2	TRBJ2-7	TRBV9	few	TGTGCCAGCAGCGTAGCCCTGACTAGCGGGAGGCTAAACGAGCAGTACTTC	CASSVALTSGRLNEQYF
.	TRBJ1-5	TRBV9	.	TGTGCCAGCAGCGTAGGGACGGTCAATCAGCCCCAGCATTTT	CASSVGTVNQPQHF
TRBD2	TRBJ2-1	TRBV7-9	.	TGTGCCAGCAGCTTGGGACTAGCGGGAGGTGGTGAGCAGTTCTTC	CASSLGLAGGGEQFF
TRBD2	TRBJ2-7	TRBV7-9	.	TGTGCCAGCAGCCGTACTAGCGGGAGCGCCTACGAGCAGTACTTC	CASSRTSGSAYEQYF
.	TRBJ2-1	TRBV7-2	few	TGTGCCAGCAGCCCCAGACTAGGGCACTACAATGAGCAGTTCTTC	CASSPRLGHYNEQFF
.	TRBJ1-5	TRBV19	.	TGTGCCAGTAGTATAGCAGGGGTGGATCAGCCCCAGCATTTT	CASSIAGVDQPQHF
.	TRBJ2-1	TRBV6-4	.	TGTGCCAGCCGCCGGGGACTCACGTACAATGAGCAGTTCTTC	CASRRGLTYNEQFF
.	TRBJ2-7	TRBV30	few	TGTGCCTGGAGCGTTGACCGGACCTACGAGCAGTACTTC	CAWSVDRTYEQYF
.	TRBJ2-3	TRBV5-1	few	TGCGCCAGCAGCTTGCAGGCGGGGAGCACAGATACGCAGTATTTT	CASSLQAGSTDTQYF
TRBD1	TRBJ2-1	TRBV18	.	TGTGCCAGCTCTCCGAGGACAGGGGGCGGCGGAACCGAGCAGTTCTTC	CASSPRTGGGGTEQFF
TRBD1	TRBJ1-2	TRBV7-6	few	TGTGCCAGCAGCGATCGGACAGGGACTAACTATGGCTACACCTTC	CASSDRTGTNYGYTF
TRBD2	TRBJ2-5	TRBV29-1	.	TGCAGCGTTGCGGGGGGGTCGTCAGAGACCCAGTACTTC	CSVAGGSSETQYF
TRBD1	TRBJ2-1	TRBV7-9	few	TGTGCCAGCGCCCTCGGGACAGGGCCCTACAATGAGCAGTTCTTC	CASALGTGPYNEQFF
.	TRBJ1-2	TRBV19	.	TGTGCCAGTAGGGGCTATACTAACTATGGCTACACCTTC	CASRGYTNYGYTF
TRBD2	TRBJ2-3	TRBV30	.	TGTGCCTGGAGTGTACAGAGCGGGGGTGGGCAGTATTTT	CAWSVQSGGGQYF